These 31 T cell receptor beta chains share one sample of origin, sequenced in a study of T cells in localized non-small cell lung cancer. TCRdb's copy holds only in-frame clones and misses some; the assay was immunoSEQ multiplex PCR. The sample yields under 55,000 clones, roughly 90% seen once. Sequencing used PBMCs, obtained before any cancer treatment. The receptors were gathered from a woman between 40 and 69 years old with stage II lung adenocarcinoma.

As concerns this clone: One end of the junction does not line up with germline, which may come from a read error. V and J are TRBV5-1 and TRBJ2-2; tentatively, D is TRBD1 (6 bases). The CDR3 is 15 residues long. CDR1 is SGHRS, CDR2 YFSETQ, per germline. CDR3 protein: CAGSWSRGNTGELFF. Here the CDR3 DNA reads TGCGCCGGCAGCTGGAGCAGGGGGAACACCGGGGAGCTGTTTTTT.

This clone was seen a few times. The CDR3 DNA reads as TGTGCCAGTAGACCACAGGGAGTATCCTACGAGCAGTACTTC. It specifies CASRPQGVSYEQYF. The rearrangement links TRBV19 to TRBJ2-7, with D perhaps matching TRBD1 (6 bases). V lost 6 bases and J lost 1, with 13 bases in between. CDR3 size: 14 residues. Per the germline V gene, CDR1 is LNHDA and CDR2 is SQIVND (reference sequence).

The rearrangement uses TRBV4-1 and TRBJ1-1; maybe TRBD1 (6 bases). Germline V lookup: CDR1 MGHRA, CDR2 YSYEKL. Trimming removed 1 base from V and 4 bases from J, with 13 bases in between. The CDR3 runs 15 residues. The CDR3: CASSQGAPRGTEAFF. CDR3 sequence (DNA): TGCGCCAGCAGCCAAGGGGCCCCCAGGGGCACTGAAGCTTTCTTT.

V gene TRBV2 combines with J gene TRBJ2-1, with D unresolved. Germline V gene sequence: CDR1 SNHLY, CDR2 FYNNEI. The CDR3 loop spans 15 amino acids. The germline V and J ends were trimmed by 8 bases and 5 bases, with 19 bases remaining between them. CDR3 bases: TGTGCCAGCCAGACCCAGATTTTGCCGAACAATGAGCAGTTCTTC. Its translation: CASQTQILPNNEQFF.

The table lists this clone with a count of one. The chain joins TRBV11-3 to TRBJ1-6; possibly TRBD1 for D (6 bases). V gave up 5 bases and J gave up 7 bases, with 9 bases separating them. The germline V gene encodes CDR1 SGHNT and CDR2 YENEEA. This CDR3 has 13 amino acids. The DNA for the CDR3 is TGTGCCAGCAGCCCAACAGGGAATTCACCCCTCCACTTT. This codes for CASSPTGNSPLHF.

The chain combines TRBV19 with TRBJ2-1; D is unresolved. Germline values: CDR1 LNHDA, CDR2 SQIVND (reference sequence). The CDR3 is 15 amino acids. The germline V and J ends were trimmed by 4 bases and 4 bases, with 14 bases remaining between them. The CDR3 region has the DNA TGTGCCAGTAGTAAAGGCAGCCTAGAATACAATGAGCAGTTCTTC. As protein: CASSKGSLEYNEQFF. The full variable domain, its missing parts supplied by reference TRBV19 and TRBJ2-1, is DGGITQSPKYLFRKEGQNVTLSCEQNLNHDAMYWYRQDPGQGLRLIYYSQIVNDFQKGDIAEGYSVSREKKESFPLTVTSAQKNPTAFYLCASSKGSLEYNEQFFGPGTRLTVL.

The chain recombines TRBV13 with TRBJ1-2; TRBD1 is a possible D gene (6 bases). Germline CDR1 reads PRHDT; CDR2 reads FYEKMQ (reference sequence). The CDR3 has 16 residues. Trimming took off 5 bases at V and 2 bases at J, with 18 bases between the two ends. The CDR3 sequence is CASSLRTEQVNYGYTF. As DNA, the CDR3 is TGTGCCAGCAGCCTCAGGACAGAGCAGGTGAACTATGGCTACACCTTC.

The chain joins TRBV5-4 to TRBJ2-5, with TRBD1 matching 12 bases. Germline assignment: CDR1 SGHNT and CDR2 YYREEE (reference sequence). Losses at the gene ends were 5 bases for V and 3 bases for J; bases not matched to a gene: 8. The CDR3 consists of 16 residues. Here the CDR3 DNA reads TGTGCCAGCAGTTGGGACAGGGGGCTCTCCAAAGAGACCCAGTACTTC. Translated: CASSWDRGLSKETQYF.

This clone has only one observation. The chain carries TRBV28 and TRBJ1-2, with D unresolved. The CDR3 is 13 amino acids. Trimming removed 2 bases from V and 4 bases from J, with 8 bases in between. Germline V gene data show CDR1 as MDHEN and CDR2 as SYDVKM. The CDR3 region is CASSLEQPYGYTF. In nucleotides, the CDR3 is TGTGCCAGCAGTTTAGAACAGCCCTATGGCTACACCTTC.

The V call is TRBV28, the J call TRBJ1-2; a possible D gene is TRBD1 (6 bases). CDR3 length equals 15 residues. V gave up 5 bases and J gave up 7 bases, with 20 bases separating them. Germline CDR1 is MDHEN and CDR2 is SYDVKM. CDR3 sequence reads: CASSTRTAGAGGYTF. For the CDR3, the DNA is TGTGCCAGCAGTACAAGGACAGCCGGGGCGGGTGGCTACACCTTC.

The V and J genes are TRBV6-1 and TRBJ2-7; D remains unclear. Trimming left V 4 bases short and J 5 bases short, with 15 bases between. Germline values: CDR1 MNHNS, CDR2 SASEGT. This CDR3 has 14 residues. CDR3 sequence reads: CASSGTGARHEQYF. In DNA form, the CDR3 reads TGTGCCAGCAGTGGAACTGGAGCCCGCCACGAGCAGTACTTC.

This chain connects TRBV5-4 to TRBJ2-3; D is uncertain. The V gene lost 4 bases and the J gene lost 5 bases, with 14 bases spanning the gap. This CDR3 is 14 amino acids long. Germline V gene data show CDR1 as SGHNT and CDR2 as YYREEE (reference sequence). The CDR3 bases are TGTGCCAGCAGCCCGGGTCCCAGGATAGATACGCAGTATTTT. This codes for CASSPGPRIDTQYF. Together with reference TRBV5-4 and TRBJ2-3, the CDR3 gives the full variable domain: ETGVTQSPTHLIKTRGQQVTLRCSSQSGHNTVSWYQQALGQGPQFIFQYYREEENGRGNFPPRFSGLQFPNYSSELNVNALELDDSALYLCASSPGPRIDTQYFGPGTRLTVL.

This clone appeared a single time. The chain combines TRBV4-1 with TRBJ1-2; 8 bases are shared with TRBD1. There are 13 residues in the CDR3. With 1 base clipped from V and 6 bases from J, the junction kept 1 base outside the gene matches. The germline V gene encodes CDR1 MGHRA and CDR2 YSYEKL. The CDR3 protein is CASSQGQGNGYTF. DNA of the CDR3: TGCGCCAGCAGCCAAGGACAGGGGAATGGCTACACCTTC.

Relative to its sample, this clone is medium-sized. V gene TRBV29-1 combines with J gene TRBJ2-7; 8 bases align to TRBD1. With V trimmed by 4 bases and J by 5 bases, 13 bases remained unmatched. CDR3 length: 15 amino acids. The V gene's germline CDR1 is SQVTM and CDR2 ANQGSEA. The CDR3 nucleotides read TGCAGCGTTGTTCCGGTAGGCAGGGGGCTCGACGAGCAGTACTTC. Translating it yields CSVVPVGRGLDEQYF.

The rearrangement uses TRBV7-8 and TRBJ1-3; D is possibly TRBD1 (6 bases). Germline V gene data show CDR1 as SGHVS and CDR2 as FQNEAQ. V lost 1 base, J lost 4 bases, and 14 bases lay in between. This CDR3 has 16 amino acids. The CDR3 spells CASSLVSGVPGNTIYF. CDR3 nucleotides: TGTGCCAGCAGCTTAGTTTCAGGGGTCCCAGGAAACACCATATATTTT.

The V and J genes are TRBV27 and TRBJ2-3; the match to TRBD2 covers 7 bases. In germline, CDR1 is MNHEY, CDR2 SMNVEV (reference sequence). The CDR3 totals 16 residues. With V trimmed by 7 bases and J by 3 bases, 13 bases remained unmatched. In DNA form, the CDR3 reads TGTGCCAGCACCACCTGGGACTATCTGAAGACAGATACGCAGTATTTT. Its protein product is CASTTWDYLKTDTQYF.

The V and J genes are TRBV7-9 and TRBJ2-1; no clear D. Trimming cost V 3 bases and J 8 bases, with 14 bases left between them. Germline V CDR1 and CDR2: SEHNR, FQNEAQ (reference sequence). This CDR3 is 14 amino acids long. The CDR3 here is CASSFDLVNDEQFF. In DNA, the CDR3 is TGTGCCAGCAGCTTTGATTTGGTAAACGATGAGCAGTTCTTC.

This clone was counted a single time. Written as DNA, the CDR3 is TGTGCCAGCTCACCGGGCGGGAGGAGCACAGATACGCAGTATTTT. This codes for CASSPGGRSTDTQYF. The chain has TRBV18 and TRBJ2-3; 8 nucleotides align to TRBD2. Trimming removed 3 bases from V and 0 bases from J; junction bases left unmatched: 2. The germline CDR1 and CDR2 sequences are KGHSH and LQKENI. The CDR3 length is 15 residues.

This clone occurred once. The chain links TRBV28 to TRBJ2-7, with a weak D call TRBD2 (5 bases). Between the trimmed V and J ends, which lost 2 bases and 7 bases, there was a span of 21 bases. The CDR3 has 16 residues. The germline CDR1 and CDR2 sequences are MDHEN and SYDVKM. CDR3: CASSLLSAGRRGEQYF. CDR3 bases: TGTGCCAGCAGTTTACTTAGCGCGGGCAGGCGTGGTGAGCAGTACTTC.

This clone was observed once. This rearrangement joins TRBV28 to TRBJ1-2; D remains ambiguous. Germline V gene sequence: CDR1 MDHEN, CDR2 SYDVKM. Trimming cost V 6 bases and J 8 bases, with 19 bases left between them. The CDR3 sequence is 14 residues long. CDR3: CASRIDGRRSGYTF. The CDR3 DNA reads as TGTGCCAGCAGGATCGACGGACGCAGATCGGGCTACACCTTC.

The J gene is TRBJ2-3, the V gene TRBV6-6; D unresolved. The V gene's germline CDR1 is MNHNY and CDR2 SVGAGI (reference sequence). This CDR3 region has 15 residues. V lost 0 bases, J lost 1 base, and 8 bases lay in between. CDR3 sequence reads: CASSYSSSGTDTQYF. As DNA, the CDR3 is TGTGCCAGCAGTTACTCGAGCTCAGGCACAGATACGCAGTATTTT.

This chain connects TRBV5-1 to TRBJ1-2; 8 bases map to TRBD1. Trimming removed 4 bases from V and 8 bases from J; junction bases left unmatched: 4. Germline V gene sequence: CDR1 SGHRS, CDR2 YFSETQ. The CDR3 spans 12 residues. Here the CDR3 DNA reads TGCGCCAGCAGCGAGACAGGGGCGGGCTACACCTTC. Its protein product is CASSETGAGYTF.

The V and J genes are TRBV5-5 and TRBJ2-7; D unresolved. V was shortened by 4 bases and J by 4 bases, with 9 bases between the two germline ends. Per germline, CDR1 SGHKS and CDR2 YYEKEE (reference sequence). CDR3 length: 12 amino acids. In nucleotides, the CDR3 is TGTGCCAGCAGCCCAGGTTTATACGAGCAGTACTTC. This codes for CASSPGLYEQYF.

The V and J genes are TRBV6-1 and TRBJ2-7, with D possibly TRBD2 on 6 matching bases. Germline CDR1 and CDR2: MNHNS and SASEGT. The CDR3 loop spans 14 amino acids. Deletions cut 6 bases from V and 3 bases from J, with 15 bases between. The CDR3 nucleotides read TGTGCCAGCAGCCCGGGACTCTCAATCTACGAGCAGTACTTC. The encoded protein is CASSPGLSIYEQYF.

The CDR3 region is CASSGLSSYNEQFF. The CDR3 nucleotides read TGTGCCAGCAGTGGGCTCTCTTCCTACAATGAGCAGTTCTTC. This chain links TRBV6-1 with TRBJ2-1; D is uncertain. Germline V gene sequence: CDR1 MNHNS, CDR2 SASEGT. Trimming removed 4 bases at V and 1 base at J, with 8 bases between. The CDR3 loop spans 14 amino acids.

The genes are TRBV5-1 and TRBJ2-6; 9 bases are shared with TRBD1. The CDR3 spans 18 residues. CDR1 SGHRS and CDR2 YFSETQ come from the germline V gene. V lost 4 bases, J lost 1 base, and 9 bases stayed unmatched. CDR3 sequence: CASSPRDREESGANVLTF. CDR3 in DNA: TGCGCCAGCAGCCCCCGGGACAGGGAAGAGTCTGGGGCCAACGTCCTGACTTTC.

The genes are TRBV6-6 and TRBJ1-2; D is unclear. The CDR3 is 12 residues long. Germline V gene data show CDR1 as MNHNY and CDR2 as SVGAGI (reference sequence). V lost 8 bases and J 0 bases, leaving 7 bases between the germline ends. The DNA of the CDR3 is TGTGCCAGCGGCGGACCTAACTATGGCTACACCTTC. This sequence encodes CASGGPNYGYTF.

This chain connects TRBV11-2 to TRBJ2-3; the D is unclear. V gave up 4 bases and J gave up 3 bases, with 2 bases separating them. CDR1 is SGHAT and CDR2 is FQNNGV in the germline V gene. The CDR3 sequence is 11 residues long. The CDR3 bases are TGTGCCAGCAGCTGGACAGATACGCAGTATTTT. As protein: CASSWTDTQYF.

The chain links TRBV7-6 to TRBJ2-5; D ambiguous. Germline-derived CDR1 and CDR2 are SGHVS and FNYEAQ. V lost 5 bases, J lost 5 bases, and 12 bases lay in between. The CDR3 has 13 residues. The CDR3: CASSRGLEETQYF. The CDR3 DNA follows: TGTGCCAGCAGCAGAGGCCTGGAGGAGACCCAGTACTTC. Combining the CDR3 with reference TRBV7-6 and TRBJ2-5 gives the whole variable domain GAGVSQSPRYKVTKRGQDVALRCDPISGHVSLYWYRQALGQGPEFLTYFNYEAQQDKSGLPNDRFSAERPEGSISTLTIQRTEQRDSAMYRCASSRGLEETQYFGPGTRLLVL.

The chain has TRBV4-2 and TRBJ1-2, with 12 nucleotides matching TRBD1. In germline, CDR1 is LGHNA, CDR2 YNFKEQ. The CDR3 is 16 amino acids. J was trimmed by 7 bases and V by 0 bases; bases with no gene match: 6. CDR3 residues: CASSQDWGQGAIGYTF. In DNA form, the CDR3 reads TGTGCCAGCAGCCAAGATTGGGGACAGGGGGCGATTGGCTACACCTTC.

The V and J genes are TRBV19 and TRBJ2-5, with D uncertain. Deletions cut 4 bases from V and 4 bases from J, with 4 bases between. In germline, CDR1 is LNHDA, CDR2 SQIVND (reference sequence). There are 11 residues in the CDR3. The chain's CDR3 is CASSTRETQYF. In nucleotides, the CDR3 is TGTGCCAGTAGTACCAGAGAGACCCAGTACTTC.